The 17 T cell receptor beta chains below come from one sample, sequenced in a study of shared clonotypes between healthy human individuals. The assay was immunoSEQ multiplex PCR, and TCRdb's table has in-frame clones only and misses some. The table shows about a million clones, with around 80% occurring only once. Sequenced: memory CD4+ T cells sorted from blood. The subset denotes: CD45RA-negative fraction. Receptor source: a man younger than 35 in good health.

The chain uses TRBV18 and TRBJ2-5, with D possibly being TRBD2 (6 bases). The CDR3 is 14 amino acids. Trimming stripped 2 bases from V and 3 bases from J, with 10 bases between. CDR1 is KGHSH and CDR2 is LQKENI in the germline V gene. The CDR3 sequence: CASSPAGSKETQYF. The CDR3, as DNA: TGTGCCAGCTCACCAGCGGGATCCAAAGAGACCCAGTACTTC. Variable domain in full (rest from reference TRBV18 and TRBJ2-5): NAGVMQNPRHLVRRRGQEARLRCSPMKGHSHVYWYRQLPEEGLKFMVYLQKENIIDESGMPKERFSAEFPKEGPSILRIQQVVRGDSAAYFCASSPAGSKETQYFGPGTRLLVL.

This clone has more than one count but fewer than ten. V usage is TRBV7-9 and J usage is TRBJ2-1; the match to TRBD2 covers 7 bases. With V trimmed by 5 bases and J by 9 bases, 10 bases remained unmatched. The CDR3 covers 14 residues. In germline, CDR1 is SEHNR, CDR2 FQNEAQ (reference sequence). The CDR3 spells CASSPGGSVFEQFF. The CDR3 nucleotides are TGTGCCAGCAGCCCCGGCGGGAGCGTTTTTGAGCAGTTCTTC.

The rearrangement joins TRBV20-1 to TRBJ2-7; TRBD1 matches 7 bases. The germline CDR1 and CDR2 sequences are DFQATT and SNEGSKA (reference sequence). Trimming removed 3 bases from V and 6 bases from J; junction bases left unmatched: 2. This CDR3 has 11 amino acids. The CDR3 sequence: CSARTGPEQYF. The CDR3 coding sequence is TGCAGTGCTAGGACAGGGCCCGAGCAGTACTTC.

The chain couples TRBV6-1 to TRBJ2-1; TRBD1 agrees at 10 bases. This CDR3 is built from 14 residues. Germline CDR1 is MNHNS and CDR2 is SASEGT. Unmatched junction bases numbered 10, after V lost 7 bases and J lost 10 bases. The CDR3 sequence: CASKGTGDKIEQFF. CDR3 nucleotides: TGTGCCAGCAAAGGGACAGGGGATAAAATCGAGCAGTTCTTC.

The CDR3 is CSVTFVAGGVQETQYF. CDR3 bases: TGCAGCGTTACCTTCGTGGCGGGAGGAGTCCAAGAGACCCAGTACTTC. V gene TRBV29-1 combines with J gene TRBJ2-5; 8 bases fit TRBD2. With V trimmed by 5 bases and J by 1 base, 12 bases remained unmatched. The CDR3 spans 16 residues. Germline V gene lookup returns CDR1 SQVTM and CDR2 ANQGSEA.

In the case of this clone: Being one base from a much bigger clone, this may be a read error. In the same sample, other DNA sequences code for this CDR3. V gene TRBV11-2 combines with J gene TRBJ1-1; D remains unclear. V lost 3 bases, J lost 1 base, and 6 bases lay in between. CDR1 and CDR2 from the germline V gene are SGHAT and FQNNGV. The CDR3 sequence is 13 residues long. Here the CDR3 reads CASSFAGNTEAFF. DNA of the CDR3: TGTGCCAGCAGCTTCGCAGGGAACACTGAAGCTTTCTTT. Using reference TRBV11-2 and TRBJ1-1 for the parts outside the CDR3, the full variable domain is EAGVAQSPRYKIIEKRQSVAFWCNPISGHATLYWYQQILGQGPKLLIQFQNNGVVDDSQLPKDRFSAERLKGVDSTLKIQPAKLEDSAVYLCASSFAGNTEAFFGQGTRLTVV.

V gene TRBV6-1 combines with J gene TRBJ1-6, with TRBD1 as a possible D gene (5 bases). CDR1 is MNHNS and CDR2 is SASEGT in the germline V gene. The CDR3 runs to 17 residues. Trimming took 3 bases from V and 9 from J, leaving 21 bases between them. CDR3 nucleotides: TGTGCCAGCAGTGAGACCTCTATGGCAGGGATGGGTTCACCCCTCCACTTT. This translates into CASSETSMAGMGSPLHF.

To note about this clone: The sample has other DNA sequences that encode this CDR3 too. The chain combines TRBV5-1 with TRBJ2-3, with TRBD1 identical over 9 bases. The CDR3 extends over 15 amino acids. The germline gives CDR1 SGHRS, CDR2 YFSETQ. V was clipped by 4 bases and J by 1 base; unmatched bases: 4. The CDR3 spells CASSIRTGGTDTQYF. As DNA, the CDR3 is TGCGCCAGCAGCATCCGGACAGGGGGCACAGATACGCAGTATTTT.

The V and J genes are TRBV5-1 and TRBJ2-7, with TRBD2 matching over 12 bases. Germline V lookup: CDR1 SGHRS, CDR2 YFSETQ. This CDR3 has 18 amino acids. Trimming removed 4 bases from V and 7 bases from J; junction bases left unmatched: 18. The CDR3 spells CASSPLAGGGPSGREQYF. CDR3 nucleotide sequence: TGCGCCAGCAGCCCACTAGCGGGGGGCGGCCCCTCAGGGAGAGAGCAGTACTTC.

The chain couples TRBV19 to TRBJ2-7; D is perhaps TRBD1 (6 bases). V was pared by 5 bases and J by 3 bases, with 11 bases between. Germline assignment: CDR1 LNHDA and CDR2 SQIVND (reference sequence). There are 13 residues in the CDR3. DNA of the CDR3: TGTGCCAGTAGTCGACAGGTGAACTACGAGCAGTACTTC. Amino acid sequence: CASSRQVNYEQYF.

The chain carries TRBV18 and TRBJ1-1, with 8 bases lining up with TRBD1. The CDR3 is 14 amino acids. With 5 bases clipped from V and 4 bases from J, the junction kept 6 bases outside the gene matches. Germline loops: CDR1 KGHSH, CDR2 LQKENI. In DNA form, the CDR3 reads TGTGCCAGCTCATCGGGACAGGCTTCCACTGAAGCTTTCTTT. Encoded protein: CASSSGQASTEAFF.

This chain joins TRBV6-5 and TRBJ2-5; D remains ambiguous. The germline CDR1 and CDR2 sequences are MNHEY and SVGAGI. The CDR3 is 12 amino acids. V lost 5 bases, J lost 1 base, and 5 bases lay in between. As DNA, the CDR3 is TGTGCCAGCAGTCCCAGCCAAGAGACCCAGTACTTC. This sequence encodes CASSPSQETQYF.

In the case of this clone: Different DNA sequences within this sample yield the same CDR3. This chain joins TRBV30 and TRBJ2-6; D ambiguous. There are 13 residues in the CDR3. V lost 3 bases and J lost 4, with 7 bases in between. Germline V lookup: CDR1 GTSNPN, CDR2 SVGIG (reference sequence). The CDR3: CAWRLGGANVLTF. The DNA of the CDR3 is TGTGCCTGGAGGCTAGGGGGGGCCAACGTCCTGACTTTC.

The rearrangement joins TRBV7-2 to TRBJ2-7, with 10 bases lining up with TRBD2. This CDR3 comprises 14 residues. Germline V gives CDR1 SGHTA, CDR2 FQGNSA. V was pared by 6 bases and J by 7 bases, with 9 bases of the junction left unmatched. The CDR3 coding sequence is TGTGCCAGCAGAGGGACTAGCGTAACGGGGGAGCAGTACTTC. Translated, it gives CASRGTSVTGEQYF.

V and J are TRBV14 and TRBJ2-5; a possible D gene is TRBD2 (5 bases). Germline lookup yields CDR1 SGHDN and CDR2 FVKESK. This CDR3 has 15 amino acids. Between the trimmed V and J ends, which lost 8 bases and 2 bases, there was a span of 18 bases. The CDR3 sequence is CASSLLTGIQETQYF. For the CDR3, the DNA is TGTGCCAGCTCGCTTCTAACGGGAATACAAGAGACCCAGTACTTC. The full variable domain, its missing parts supplied by reference TRBV14 and TRBJ2-5, is EAGVTQFPSHSVIEKGQTVTLRCDPISGHDNLYWYRRVMGKEIKFLLHFVKESKQDESGMPNNRFLAERTGGTYSTLKVQPAELEDSGVYFCASSLLTGIQETQYFGPGTRLLVL.

This sequence joins TRBV5-1 and TRBJ1-6, with a possible D match to TRBD1 (5 bases). Per the germline V gene, CDR1 is SGHRS and CDR2 is YFSETQ. Trimming removed 0 bases at V and 0 bases at J, with 19 bases between. The CDR3 sequence is 20 residues long. The CDR3 bases are TGCGCCAGCAGCTTGGAACAGGTTTTCCCCTTTAGCTCCTATAATTCACCCCTCCACTTT. Translated, it gives CASSLEQVFPFSSYNSPLHF.

The rearrangement joins TRBV7-2 to TRBJ2-5; 13 nucleotides agree with TRBD2. Germline assignment: CDR1 SGHTA and CDR2 FQGNSA. CDR3 length equals 14 residues. After removal of 5 bases from V and 9 bases from J, the junction contained 6 bases not matched to a gene. The CDR3 here is CASSQGLAGYSQYF. CDR3 in DNA: TGTGCCAGCAGCCAGGGACTAGCGGGGTACTCCCAGTACTTC.